This T cell receptor (beta chain) was documented in a study of OX40 agonist ivuxolimab in advanced cancers. Study information: Patients with hepatocellular carcinoma, melanoma, renal cell or head and neck cancer made up the dose-escalation patients. Three dose-escalation patients had partial responses: one with hepatocellular carcinoma and two with cutaneous melanoma. Past anti-PD-1, anti-PD-L1 or anti-CTLA-4 therapy was accepted, and 30% to 45% had received some.

Assay used: immunoSEQ multiplex PCR; TCRdb lists only in-frame clones, some missing. The table shows about 83,000 clones, with 85% to 90% occurring only once. Trimming removed 6 bases from V and 0 bases from J, with 8 bases in between. There are 13 residues in the CDR3. The V gene's germline CDR1 is GTSNPN and CDR2 SVGIG (reference sequence). Sequencing used CD4+ or CD8+ T cells sorted from blood, obtained in a trial of the OX40 agonist ivuxolimab. The sequence came from an adult with an advanced solid tumor such as melanoma, head and neck, liver or kidney cancer. The J gene is TRBJ1-4, the V gene TRBV30; a weak D match, TRBD1 (6 bases). In DNA, the CDR3 is TGTGCCTGCAGGGGTGCAACTAATGAAAAACTGTTTTTT. The encoded protein is CACRGATNEKLFF.